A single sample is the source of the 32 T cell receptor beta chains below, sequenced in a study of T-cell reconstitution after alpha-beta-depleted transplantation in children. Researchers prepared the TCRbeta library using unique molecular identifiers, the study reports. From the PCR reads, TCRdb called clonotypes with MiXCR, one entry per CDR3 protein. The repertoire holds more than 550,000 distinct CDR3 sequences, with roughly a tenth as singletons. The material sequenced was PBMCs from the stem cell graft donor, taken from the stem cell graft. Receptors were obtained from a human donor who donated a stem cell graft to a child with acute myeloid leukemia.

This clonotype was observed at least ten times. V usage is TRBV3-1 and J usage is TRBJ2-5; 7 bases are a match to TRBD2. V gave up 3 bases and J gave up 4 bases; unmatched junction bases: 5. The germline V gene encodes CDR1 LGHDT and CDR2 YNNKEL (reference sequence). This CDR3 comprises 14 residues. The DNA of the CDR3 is TGTGCCAGCAGCCAGACTAGCCAGGGAGAGACCCAGTACTTC. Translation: CASSQTSQGETQYF.

CDR3 in amino acids: CSVQSSTDTQYF. The CDR3 nucleotides are TGCAGCGTACAGTCTAGCACAGATACGCAGTATTTT. This rearrangement joins TRBV29-1 to TRBJ2-3, with D uncertain. The V and J ends lost 6 bases and 0 bases respectively, with 7 bases between them. The CDR3 runs 12 residues. From germline, CDR1 is SQVTM and CDR2 ANQGSEA.

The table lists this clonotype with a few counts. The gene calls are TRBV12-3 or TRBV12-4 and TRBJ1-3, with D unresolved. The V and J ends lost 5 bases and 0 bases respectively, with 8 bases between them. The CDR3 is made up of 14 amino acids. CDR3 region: CASSRPSSGNTIYF. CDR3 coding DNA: TGTGCCAGCAGTCGTCCTAGCTCTGGAAACACCATATATTTT.

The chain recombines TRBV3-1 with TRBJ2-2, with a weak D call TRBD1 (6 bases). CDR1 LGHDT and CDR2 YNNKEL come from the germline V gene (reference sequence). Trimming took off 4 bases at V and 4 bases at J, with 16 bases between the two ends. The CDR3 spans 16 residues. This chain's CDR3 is CASSPAAVQGTGELFF. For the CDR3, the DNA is TGTGCCAGCAGCCCGGCGGCAGTACAGGGCACCGGGGAGCTGTTTTTT.

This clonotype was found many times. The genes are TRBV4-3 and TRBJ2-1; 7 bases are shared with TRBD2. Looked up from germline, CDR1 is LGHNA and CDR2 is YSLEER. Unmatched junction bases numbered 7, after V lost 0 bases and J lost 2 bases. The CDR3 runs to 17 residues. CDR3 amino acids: CASSQDIPSGTYNEQFF. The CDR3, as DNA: TGCGCCAGCAGCCAAGACATCCCCAGCGGGACCTACAATGAGCAGTTCTTC.

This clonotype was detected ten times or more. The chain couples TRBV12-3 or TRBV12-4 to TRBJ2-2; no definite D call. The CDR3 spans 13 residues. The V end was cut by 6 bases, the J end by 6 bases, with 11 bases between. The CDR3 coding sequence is TGTGCCAGCAGGGCAGCCCTGGCCGGGGAGCTGTTTTTT. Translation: CASRAALAGELFF.

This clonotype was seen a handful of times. The CDR3: CASRGQVSYNEQFF. The CDR3, as DNA: TGTGCCAGCCGGGGACAGGTCTCCTACAATGAGCAGTTCTTC. This rearrangement joins TRBV7-9 to TRBJ2-1; 8 nucleotides agree with TRBD1. V gave up 8 bases and J gave up 0 bases; unmatched junction bases: 3. The germline V gene has CDR1 SEHNR and CDR2 FQNEAQ (reference sequence). This CDR3 has 14 residues.

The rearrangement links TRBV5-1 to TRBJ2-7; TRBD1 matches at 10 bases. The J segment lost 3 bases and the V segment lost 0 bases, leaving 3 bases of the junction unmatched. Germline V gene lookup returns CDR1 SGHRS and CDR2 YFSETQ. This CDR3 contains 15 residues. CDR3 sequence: CASSLAGQGLYEQYF. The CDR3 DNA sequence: TGCGCCAGCAGCTTGGCGGGACAGGGGCTCTACGAGCAGTACTTC. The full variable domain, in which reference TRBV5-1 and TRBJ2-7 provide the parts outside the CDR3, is KAGVTQTPRYLIKTRGQQVTLSCSPISGHRSVSWYQQTPGQGLQFLFEYFSETQRNKGNFPGRFSGRQFSNSRSEMNVSTLELGDSALYLCASSLAGQGLYEQYFGPGTRLTVT.

In DNA, the CDR3 is TGTGCCATCCCCCCGGACAGATCCTACGAGCAGTACTTC. It yields the protein CAIPPDRSYEQYF. The chain uses TRBV4-2 and TRBJ2-7, with D possibly being TRBD1 (6 bases). The V end was cut by 10 bases, the J end by 1 base, with 14 bases between. Germline V gene sequence: CDR1 LGHNA, CDR2 YNFKEQ. This CDR3 has 13 residues.

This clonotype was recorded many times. The CDR3 DNA reads as TGTGCCAGCAGTACGACTGGTGAGCAGTACTTC. Its protein product is CASSTTGEQYF. The chain couples TRBV6-5 to TRBJ2-7; D gene unclear. The CDR3 totals 11 residues. V was clipped by 5 bases and J by 7 bases, with 9 bases between them. The V gene's germline CDR1 is MNHEY and CDR2 SVGAGI.

In DNA form, the CDR3 reads TGCAGTGCTGGCCTGACAGGTTTCACAGATACGCAGTATTTT. Translated, it gives CSAGLTGFTDTQYF. The chain is built from TRBV20-1 and TRBJ2-3; D is possibly TRBD1 (6 bases). V gave up 5 bases and J gave up 2 bases, with 14 bases separating them. The CDR3 consists of 14 residues. Germline V lookup: CDR1 DFQATT, CDR2 SNEGSKA (reference sequence).

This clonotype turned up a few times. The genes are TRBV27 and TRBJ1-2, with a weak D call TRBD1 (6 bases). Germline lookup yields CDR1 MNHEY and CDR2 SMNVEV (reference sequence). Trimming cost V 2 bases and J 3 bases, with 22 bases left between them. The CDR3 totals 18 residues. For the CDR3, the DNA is TGTGCCAGCAGTTTACCCCAGAGGGCGGGGGGCTATTACTATGGCTACACCTTC. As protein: CASSLPQRAGGYYYGYTF.

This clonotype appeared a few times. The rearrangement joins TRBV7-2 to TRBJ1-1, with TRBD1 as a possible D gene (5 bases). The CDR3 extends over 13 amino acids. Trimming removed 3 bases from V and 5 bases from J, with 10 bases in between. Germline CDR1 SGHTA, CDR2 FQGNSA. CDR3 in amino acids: CASSFRASTEAFF. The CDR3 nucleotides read TGTGCCAGCAGCTTCAGGGCCTCAACTGAAGCTTTCTTT.

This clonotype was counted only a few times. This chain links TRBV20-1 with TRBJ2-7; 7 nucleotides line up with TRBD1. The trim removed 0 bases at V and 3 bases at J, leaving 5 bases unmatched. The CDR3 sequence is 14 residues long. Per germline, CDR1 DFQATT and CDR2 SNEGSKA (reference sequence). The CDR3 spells CSARDPGQNYEQYF. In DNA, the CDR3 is TGCAGTGCTAGAGACCCGGGACAGAACTACGAGCAGTACTTC.

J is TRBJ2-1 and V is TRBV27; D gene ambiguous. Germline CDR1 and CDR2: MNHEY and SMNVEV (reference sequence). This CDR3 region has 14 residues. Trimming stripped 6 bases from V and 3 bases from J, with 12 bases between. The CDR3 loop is CASRLRPLYNEQFF. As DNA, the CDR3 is TGTGCCAGCAGGTTGAGGCCCCTCTACAATGAGCAGTTCTTC.

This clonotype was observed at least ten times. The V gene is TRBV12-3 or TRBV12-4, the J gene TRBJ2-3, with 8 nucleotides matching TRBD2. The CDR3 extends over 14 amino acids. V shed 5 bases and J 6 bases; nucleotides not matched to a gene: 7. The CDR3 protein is CASSTSGGLDTQYF. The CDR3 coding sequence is TGTGCCAGCAGTACTAGCGGAGGACTTGATACGCAGTATTTT.

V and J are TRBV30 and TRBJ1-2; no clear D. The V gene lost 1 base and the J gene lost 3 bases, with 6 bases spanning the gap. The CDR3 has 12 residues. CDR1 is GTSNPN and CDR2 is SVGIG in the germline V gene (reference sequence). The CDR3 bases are TGTGCCTGGAGTGAAAGCTACTATGGCTACACCTTC. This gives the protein CAWSESYYGYTF.

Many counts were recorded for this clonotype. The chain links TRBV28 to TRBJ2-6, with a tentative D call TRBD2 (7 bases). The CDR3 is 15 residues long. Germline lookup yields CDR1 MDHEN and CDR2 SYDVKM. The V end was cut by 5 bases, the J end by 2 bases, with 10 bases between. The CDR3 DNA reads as TGTGCCAGCAGTGAGGGGGGGGCTGGGGCCAACGTCCTGACTTTC. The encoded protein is CASSEGGAGANVLTF.

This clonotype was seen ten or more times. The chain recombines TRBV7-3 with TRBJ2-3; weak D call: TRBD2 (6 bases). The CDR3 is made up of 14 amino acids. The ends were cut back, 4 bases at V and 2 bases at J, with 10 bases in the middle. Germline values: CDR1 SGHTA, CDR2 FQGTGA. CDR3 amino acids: CASSYGLPTDTQYF. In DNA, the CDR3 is TGTGCCAGCAGCTACGGACTACCCACAGATACGCAGTATTTT.

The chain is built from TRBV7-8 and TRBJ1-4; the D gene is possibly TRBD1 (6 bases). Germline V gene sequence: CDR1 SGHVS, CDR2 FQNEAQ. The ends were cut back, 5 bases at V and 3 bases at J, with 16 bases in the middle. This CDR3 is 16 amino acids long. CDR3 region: CASSPTGRGANEKLFF. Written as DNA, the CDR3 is TGTGCCAGCAGCCCCACAGGGCGGGGAGCTAATGAAAAACTGTTTTTT.

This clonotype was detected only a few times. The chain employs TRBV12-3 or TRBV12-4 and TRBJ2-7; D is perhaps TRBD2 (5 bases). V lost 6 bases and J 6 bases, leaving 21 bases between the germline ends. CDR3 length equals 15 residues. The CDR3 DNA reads TGTGCCAGCAGCCGGGATGGGGATATTAGGCGCGAGCAGTACTTC. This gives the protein CASSRDGDIRREQYF.

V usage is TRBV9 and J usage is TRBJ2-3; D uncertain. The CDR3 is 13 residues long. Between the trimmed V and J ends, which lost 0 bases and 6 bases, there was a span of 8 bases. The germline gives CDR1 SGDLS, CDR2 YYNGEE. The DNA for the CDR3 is TGTGCCAGCAGCGTAGTTGGCCGGGATACGCAGTATTTT. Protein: CASSVVGRDTQYF.

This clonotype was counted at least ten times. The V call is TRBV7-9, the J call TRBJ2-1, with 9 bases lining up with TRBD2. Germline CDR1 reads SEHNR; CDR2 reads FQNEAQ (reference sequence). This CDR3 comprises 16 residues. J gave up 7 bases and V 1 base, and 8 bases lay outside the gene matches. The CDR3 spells CASSLEAGGPSNEQFF. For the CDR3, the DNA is TGTGCCAGCAGCTTAGAGGCGGGAGGGCCCTCAAATGAGCAGTTCTTC.

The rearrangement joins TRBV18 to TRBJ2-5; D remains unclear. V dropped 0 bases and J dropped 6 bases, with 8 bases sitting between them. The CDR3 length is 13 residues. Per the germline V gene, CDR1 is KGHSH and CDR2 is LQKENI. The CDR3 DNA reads TGTGCCAGCTCACCACCGGAGAAGAAGACCCAGTACTTC. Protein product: CASSPPEKKTQYF.

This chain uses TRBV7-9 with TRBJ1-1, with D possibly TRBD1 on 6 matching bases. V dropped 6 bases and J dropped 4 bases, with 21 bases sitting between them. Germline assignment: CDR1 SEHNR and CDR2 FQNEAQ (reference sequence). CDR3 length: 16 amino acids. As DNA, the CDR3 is TGTGCCAGCAGAGCAAACTCTACAGGGAGGAGCACTGAAGCTTTCTTT. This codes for CASRANSTGRSTEAFF. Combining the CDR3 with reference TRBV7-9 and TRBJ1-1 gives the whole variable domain DTGVSQNPRHKITKRGQNVTFRCDPISEHNRLYWYRQTLGQGPEFLTYFQNEAQLEKSRLLSDRFSAERPKGSFSTLEIQRTEQGDSAMYLCASRANSTGRSTEAFFGQGTRLTVV.

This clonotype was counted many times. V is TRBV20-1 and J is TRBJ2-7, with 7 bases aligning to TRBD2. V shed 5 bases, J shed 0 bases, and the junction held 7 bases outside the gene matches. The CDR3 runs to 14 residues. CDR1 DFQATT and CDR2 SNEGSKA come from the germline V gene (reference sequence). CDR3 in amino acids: CSAQTSRDSYEQYF. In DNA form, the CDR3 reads TGCAGTGCTCAGACTAGCAGAGACTCCTACGAGCAGTACTTC.

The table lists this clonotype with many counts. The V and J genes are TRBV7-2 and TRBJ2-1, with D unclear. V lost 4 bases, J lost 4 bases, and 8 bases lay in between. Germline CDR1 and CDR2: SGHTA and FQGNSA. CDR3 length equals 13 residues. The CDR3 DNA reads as TGTGCCAGCAGCTCTGCAAATTACAATGAGCAGTTCTTC. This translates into CASSSANYNEQFF.

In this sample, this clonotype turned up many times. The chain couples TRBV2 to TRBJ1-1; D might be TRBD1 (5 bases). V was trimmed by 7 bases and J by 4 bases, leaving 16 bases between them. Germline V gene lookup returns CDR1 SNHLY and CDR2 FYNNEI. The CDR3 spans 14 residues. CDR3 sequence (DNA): TGTGCCAGCACCGAATCCAGGGTTCCCACTGAAGCTTTCTTT. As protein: CASTESRVPTEAFF.

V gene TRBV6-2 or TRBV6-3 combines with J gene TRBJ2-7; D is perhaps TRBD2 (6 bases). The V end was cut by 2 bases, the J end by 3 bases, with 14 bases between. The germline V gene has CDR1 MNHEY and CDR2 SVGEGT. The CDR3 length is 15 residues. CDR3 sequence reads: CASSYDGGSLYEQYF. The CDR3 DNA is TGTGCCAGCAGTTACGACGGAGGGAGTCTCTACGAGCAGTACTTC.

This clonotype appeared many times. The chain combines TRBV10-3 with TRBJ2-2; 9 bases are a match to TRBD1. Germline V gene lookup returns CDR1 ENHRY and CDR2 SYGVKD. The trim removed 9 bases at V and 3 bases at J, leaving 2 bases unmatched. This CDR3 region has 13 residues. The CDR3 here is CAIGDRDTGELFF. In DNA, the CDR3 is TGTGCCATTGGGGACAGGGACACCGGGGAGCTGTTTTTT.

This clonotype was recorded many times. CDR3 nucleotide sequence: TGTGCCAGCAGCCAAGTGGCTAGCGGTTACAATGAGCAGTTCTTC. Translation: CASSQVASGYNEQFF. The chain uses TRBV3-1 and TRBJ2-1; 7 bases fit TRBD2. The CDR3 contains 15 residues. Germline V gene data show CDR1 as LGHDT and CDR2 as YNNKEL (reference sequence). V was pared by 1 base and J by 4 bases, with 4 bases of the junction left unmatched.

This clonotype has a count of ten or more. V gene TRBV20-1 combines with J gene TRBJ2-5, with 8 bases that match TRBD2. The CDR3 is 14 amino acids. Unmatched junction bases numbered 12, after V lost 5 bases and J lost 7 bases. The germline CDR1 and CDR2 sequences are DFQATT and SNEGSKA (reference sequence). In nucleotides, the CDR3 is TGCAGTGCTCCACTAGCGGCAACGATCGGGACCCAGTACTTC. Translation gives CSAPLAATIGTQYF.